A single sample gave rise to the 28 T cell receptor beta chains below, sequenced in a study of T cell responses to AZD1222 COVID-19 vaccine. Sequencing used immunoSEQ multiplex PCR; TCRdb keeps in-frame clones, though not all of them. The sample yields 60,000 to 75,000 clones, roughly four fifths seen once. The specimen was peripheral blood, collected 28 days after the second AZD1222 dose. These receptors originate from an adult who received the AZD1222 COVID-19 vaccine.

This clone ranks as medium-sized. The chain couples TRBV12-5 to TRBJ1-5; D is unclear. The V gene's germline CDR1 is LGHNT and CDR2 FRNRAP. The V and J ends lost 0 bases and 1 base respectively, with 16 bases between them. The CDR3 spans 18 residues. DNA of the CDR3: TGTGCTAGTGGTTTGGTAGTGGGAAATGGTAAGAGCAATCAGCCCCAGCATTTT. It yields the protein CASGLVVGNGKSNQPQHF.

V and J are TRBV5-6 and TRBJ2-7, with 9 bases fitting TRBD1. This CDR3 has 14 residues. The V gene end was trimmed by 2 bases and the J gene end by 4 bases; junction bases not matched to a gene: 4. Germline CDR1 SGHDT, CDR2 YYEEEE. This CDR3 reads CASSFGTGLYEQYF. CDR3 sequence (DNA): TGTGCCAGCAGCTTCGGGACAGGGCTGTACGAGCAGTACTTC.

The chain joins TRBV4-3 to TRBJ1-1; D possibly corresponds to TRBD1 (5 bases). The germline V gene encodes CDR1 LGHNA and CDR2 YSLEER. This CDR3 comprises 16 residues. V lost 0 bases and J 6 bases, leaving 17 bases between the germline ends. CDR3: CASSQENAGVGAEAFF. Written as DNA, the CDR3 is TGCGCCAGCAGCCAAGAAAATGCGGGTGTGGGGGCTGAAGCTTTCTTT.

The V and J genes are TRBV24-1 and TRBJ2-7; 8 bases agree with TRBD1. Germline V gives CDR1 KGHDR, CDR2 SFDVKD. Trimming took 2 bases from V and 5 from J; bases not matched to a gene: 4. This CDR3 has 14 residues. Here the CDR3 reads CATSDSDRGHEQYF. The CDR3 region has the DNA TGTGCCACCAGTGATTCCGACAGGGGCCACGAGCAGTACTTC.

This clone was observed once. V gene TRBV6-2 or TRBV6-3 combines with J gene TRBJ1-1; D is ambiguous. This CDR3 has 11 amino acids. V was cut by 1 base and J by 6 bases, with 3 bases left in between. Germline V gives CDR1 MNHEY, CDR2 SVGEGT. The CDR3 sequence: CASSYYAEAFF. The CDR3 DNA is TGTGCCAGCAGTTACTACGCTGAAGCTTTCTTT.

The CDR3 coding sequence is TGTGCCAGCACAGACGACAGGGGCTACGAGCAGTACTTC. Translating gives CASTDDRGYEQYF. The chain has TRBV6-5 and TRBJ2-7; 8 bases are a match to TRBD1. The germline V gene encodes CDR1 MNHEY and CDR2 SVGAGI. The V segment lost 7 bases and the J segment 3 bases; nucleotides outside the gene matches: 5. The CDR3 loop spans 13 amino acids.

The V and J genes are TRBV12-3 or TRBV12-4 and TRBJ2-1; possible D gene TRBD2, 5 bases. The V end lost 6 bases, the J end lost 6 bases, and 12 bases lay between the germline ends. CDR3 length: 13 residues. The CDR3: CASRPGMINEQFF. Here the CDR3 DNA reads TGTGCCAGCAGGCCCGGGATGATCAATGAGCAGTTCTTC.

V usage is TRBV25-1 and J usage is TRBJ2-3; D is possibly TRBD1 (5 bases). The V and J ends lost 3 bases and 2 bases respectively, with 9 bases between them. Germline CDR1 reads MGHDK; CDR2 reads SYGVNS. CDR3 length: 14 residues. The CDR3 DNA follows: TGTGCCAGCAGTGACTCGACAGCCACAGATACGCAGTATTTT. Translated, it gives CASSDSTATDTQYF.

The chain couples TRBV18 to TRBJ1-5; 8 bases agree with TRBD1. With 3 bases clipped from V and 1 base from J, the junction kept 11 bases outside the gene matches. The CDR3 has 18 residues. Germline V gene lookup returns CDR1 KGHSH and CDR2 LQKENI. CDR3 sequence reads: CASSPTARQGASNQPQHF. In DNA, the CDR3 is TGTGCCAGCTCACCGACGGCAAGGCAGGGGGCAAGCAATCAGCCCCAGCATTTT.

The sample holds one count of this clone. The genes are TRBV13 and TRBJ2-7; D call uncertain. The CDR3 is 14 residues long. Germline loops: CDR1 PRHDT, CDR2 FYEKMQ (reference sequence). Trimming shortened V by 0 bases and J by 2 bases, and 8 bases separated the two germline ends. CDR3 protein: CASSLGGRAYEQYF. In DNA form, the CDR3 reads TGTGCCAGCAGCTTAGGAGGGCGAGCCTACGAGCAGTACTTC.

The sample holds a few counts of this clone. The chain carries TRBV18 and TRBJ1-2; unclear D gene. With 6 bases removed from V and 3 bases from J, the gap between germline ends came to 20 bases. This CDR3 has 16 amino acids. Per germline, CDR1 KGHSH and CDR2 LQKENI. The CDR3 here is CASSARGSSPDYGYTF. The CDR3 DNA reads TGTGCCAGCTCCGCCAGAGGGAGTTCCCCGGACTATGGCTACACCTTC.

The CDR3 DNA follows: TGTGCCAGCTCACCACCTCGGGACGACGCTTTCTTT. Its translation: CASSPPRDDAFF. J is TRBJ1-1 and V is TRBV18; D is possibly TRBD1 (5 bases). The CDR3 length is 12 residues. Germline values: CDR1 KGHSH, CDR2 LQKENI. The ends were cut back, 0 bases at V and 11 bases at J, with 10 bases in the middle. The complete variable domain, with remaining parts taken from reference TRBV18 and TRBJ1-1, reads NAGVMQNPRHLVRRRGQEARLRCSPMKGHSHVYWYRQLPEEGLKFMVYLQKENIIDESGMPKERFSAEFPKEGPSILRIQQVVRGDSAAYFCASSPPRDDAFFGQGTRLTVV.

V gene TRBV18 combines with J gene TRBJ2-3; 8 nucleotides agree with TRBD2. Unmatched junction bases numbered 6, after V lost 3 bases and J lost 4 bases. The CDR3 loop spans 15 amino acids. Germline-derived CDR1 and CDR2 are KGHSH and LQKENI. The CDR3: CASSPGLGGPDTQYF. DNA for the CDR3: TGTGCCAGCTCACCGGGACTAGGCGGCCCAGATACGCAGTATTTT. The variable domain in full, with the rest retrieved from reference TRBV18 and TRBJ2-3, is NAGVMQNPRHLVRRRGQEARLRCSPMKGHSHVYWYRQLPEEGLKFMVYLQKENIIDESGMPKERFSAEFPKEGPSILRIQQVVRGDSAAYFCASSPGLGGPDTQYFGPGTRLTVL.

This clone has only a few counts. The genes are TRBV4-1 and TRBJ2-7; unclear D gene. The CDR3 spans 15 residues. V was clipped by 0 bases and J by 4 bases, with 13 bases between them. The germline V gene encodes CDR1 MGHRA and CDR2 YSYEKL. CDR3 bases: TGCGCCAGCAGCCAAGATCCTGGCAGATCGTACGAGCAGTACTTC. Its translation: CASSQDPGRSYEQYF.

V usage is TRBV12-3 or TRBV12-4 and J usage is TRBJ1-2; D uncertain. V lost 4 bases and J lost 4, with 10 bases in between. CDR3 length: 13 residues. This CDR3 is CASSSLRGYGYTF. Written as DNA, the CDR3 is TGTGCCAGCAGTTCGCTTCGGGGCTATGGCTACACCTTC.

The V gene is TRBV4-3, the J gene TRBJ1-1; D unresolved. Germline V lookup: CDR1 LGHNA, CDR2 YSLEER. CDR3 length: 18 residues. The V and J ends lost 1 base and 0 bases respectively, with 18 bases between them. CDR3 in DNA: TGCGCCAGCAGCCAAGTCGGATGGGTCCGGGGTGTGAACACTGAAGCTTTCTTT. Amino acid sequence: CASSQVGWVRGVNTEAFF.

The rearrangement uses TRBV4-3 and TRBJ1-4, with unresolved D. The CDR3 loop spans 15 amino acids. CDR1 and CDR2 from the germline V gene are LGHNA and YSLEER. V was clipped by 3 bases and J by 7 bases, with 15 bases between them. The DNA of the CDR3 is TGCGCCAGCAGCCACCTCCGAACTGAGGGTGAAAAACTGTTTTTT. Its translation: CASSHLRTEGEKLFF.

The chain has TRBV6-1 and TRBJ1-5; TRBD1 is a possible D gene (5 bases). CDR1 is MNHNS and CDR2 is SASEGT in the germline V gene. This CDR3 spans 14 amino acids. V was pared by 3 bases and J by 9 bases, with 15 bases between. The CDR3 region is CASSDFGGTGPQHF. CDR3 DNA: TGTGCCAGCAGTGATTTTGGGGGGACGGGGCCCCAGCATTTT.

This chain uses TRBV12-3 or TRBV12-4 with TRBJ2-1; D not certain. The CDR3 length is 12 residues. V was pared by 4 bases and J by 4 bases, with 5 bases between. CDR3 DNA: TGTGCCAGCAGTTCCCTGTACAATGAGCAGTTCTTC. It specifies CASSSLYNEQFF.

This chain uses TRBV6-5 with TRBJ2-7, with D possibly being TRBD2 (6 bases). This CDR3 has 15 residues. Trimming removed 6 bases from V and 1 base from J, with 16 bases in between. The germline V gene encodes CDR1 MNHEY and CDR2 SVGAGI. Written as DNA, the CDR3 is TGTGCCAGCAGCCTGGGACTCGCCAGTTCCTACGAGCAGTACTTC. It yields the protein CASSLGLASSYEQYF.

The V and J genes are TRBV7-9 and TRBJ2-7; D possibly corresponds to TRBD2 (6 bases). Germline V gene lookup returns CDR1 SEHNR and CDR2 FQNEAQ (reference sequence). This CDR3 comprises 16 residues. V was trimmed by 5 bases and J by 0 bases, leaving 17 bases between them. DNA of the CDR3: TGTGCCAGCAGCCCTTGGGGGGACGCAGCCTCCTACGAGCAGTACTTC. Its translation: CASSPWGDAASYEQYF.

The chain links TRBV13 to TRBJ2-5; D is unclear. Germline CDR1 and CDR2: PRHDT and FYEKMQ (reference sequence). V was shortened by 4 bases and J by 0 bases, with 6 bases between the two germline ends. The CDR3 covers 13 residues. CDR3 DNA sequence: TGTGCCAGCAGCTCACCGTACCAAGAGACCCAGTACTTC. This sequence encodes CASSSPYQETQYF. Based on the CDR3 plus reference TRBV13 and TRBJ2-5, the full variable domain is AAGVIQSPRHLIKEKRETATLKCYPIPRHDTVYWYQQGPGQDPQFLISFYEKMQSDKGSIPDRFSAQQFSDYHSELNMSSLELGDSALYFCASSSPYQETQYFGPGTRLLVL.

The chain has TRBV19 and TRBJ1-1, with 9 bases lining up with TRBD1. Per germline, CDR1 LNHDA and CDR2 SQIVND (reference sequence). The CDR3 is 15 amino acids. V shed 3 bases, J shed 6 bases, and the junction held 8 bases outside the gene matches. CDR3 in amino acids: CASSMGQGANAEAFF. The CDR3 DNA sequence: TGTGCCAGTAGTATGGGACAGGGAGCGAATGCTGAAGCTTTCTTT.

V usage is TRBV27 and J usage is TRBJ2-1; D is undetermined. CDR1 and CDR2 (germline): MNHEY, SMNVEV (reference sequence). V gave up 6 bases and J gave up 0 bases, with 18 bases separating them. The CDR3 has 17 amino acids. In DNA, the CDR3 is TGTGCCAGCAGCCCATCCCCTCTTCCTAGCTCCTACAATGAGCAGTTCTTC. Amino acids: CASSPSPLPSSYNEQFF.

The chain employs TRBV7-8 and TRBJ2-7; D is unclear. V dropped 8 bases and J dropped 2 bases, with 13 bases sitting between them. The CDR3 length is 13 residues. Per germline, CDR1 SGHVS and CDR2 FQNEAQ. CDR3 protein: CASYTGGPYEQYF. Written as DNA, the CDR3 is TGTGCCAGCTATACGGGCGGACCCTACGAGCAGTACTTC.

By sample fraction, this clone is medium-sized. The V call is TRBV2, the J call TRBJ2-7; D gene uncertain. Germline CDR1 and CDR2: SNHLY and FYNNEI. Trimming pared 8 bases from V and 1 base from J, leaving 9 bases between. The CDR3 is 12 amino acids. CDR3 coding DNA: TGTGCCAGCGAAGCAACTTCCTACGAGCAGTACTTC. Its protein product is CASEATSYEQYF.

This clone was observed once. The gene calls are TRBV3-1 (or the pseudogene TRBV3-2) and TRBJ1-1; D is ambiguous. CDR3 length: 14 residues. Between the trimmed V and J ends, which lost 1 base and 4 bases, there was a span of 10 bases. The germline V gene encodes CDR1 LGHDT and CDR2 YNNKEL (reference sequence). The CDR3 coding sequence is TGTGCCAGCAGCCAAGTGGCTGGCCCCACTGAAGCTTTCTTT. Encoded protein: CASSQVAGPTEAFF.

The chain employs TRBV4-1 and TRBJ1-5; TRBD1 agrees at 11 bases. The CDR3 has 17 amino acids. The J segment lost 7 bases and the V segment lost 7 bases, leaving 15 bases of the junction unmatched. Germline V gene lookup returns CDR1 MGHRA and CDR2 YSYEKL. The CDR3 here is CASTMATGQGVGQPQHF. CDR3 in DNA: TGCGCCAGCACCATGGCAACGGGACAGGGGGTTGGGCAGCCCCAGCATTTT.